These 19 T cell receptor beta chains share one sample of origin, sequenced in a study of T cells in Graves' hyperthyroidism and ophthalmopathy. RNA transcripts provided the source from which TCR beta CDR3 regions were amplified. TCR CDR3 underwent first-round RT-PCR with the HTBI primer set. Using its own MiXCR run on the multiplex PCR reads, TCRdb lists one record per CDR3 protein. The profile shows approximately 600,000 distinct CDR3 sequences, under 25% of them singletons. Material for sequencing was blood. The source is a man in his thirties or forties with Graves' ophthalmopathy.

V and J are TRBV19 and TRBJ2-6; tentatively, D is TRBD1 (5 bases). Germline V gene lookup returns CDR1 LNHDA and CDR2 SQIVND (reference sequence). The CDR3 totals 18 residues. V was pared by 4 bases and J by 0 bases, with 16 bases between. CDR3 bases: TGTGCCAGTAGTACGGAAACAGGAACCTTCTCTGGGGCCAACGTCCTGACTTTC. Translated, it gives CASSTETGTFSGANVLTF.

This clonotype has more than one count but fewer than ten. CDR3 DNA: TGTGCCAGTAGTACCACCGAACAAGGTGGCTACACCTTC. It encodes CASSTTEQGGYTF. The rearrangement joins TRBV19 to TRBJ1-2; D uncertain. Germline V gene lookup returns CDR1 LNHDA and CDR2 SQIVND (reference sequence). The CDR3 spans 13 residues. The ends were cut back, 4 bases at V and 7 bases at J, with 13 bases in the middle.

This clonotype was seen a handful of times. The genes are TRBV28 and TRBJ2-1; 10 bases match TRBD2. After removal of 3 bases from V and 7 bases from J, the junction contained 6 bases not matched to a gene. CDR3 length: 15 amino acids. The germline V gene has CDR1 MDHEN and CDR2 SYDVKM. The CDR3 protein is CASSLWTSGKNEQFF. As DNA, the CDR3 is TGTGCCAGCAGTTTGTGGACTAGCGGAAAGAATGAGCAGTTCTTC.

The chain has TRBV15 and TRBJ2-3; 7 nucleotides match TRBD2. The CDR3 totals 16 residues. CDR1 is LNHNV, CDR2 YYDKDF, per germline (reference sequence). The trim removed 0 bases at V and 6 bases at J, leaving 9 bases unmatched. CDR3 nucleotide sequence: TGTGCCACCAGCAGAGATCCGGGACGGCGGGGGGATACGCAGTATTTT. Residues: CATSRDPGRRGDTQYF.

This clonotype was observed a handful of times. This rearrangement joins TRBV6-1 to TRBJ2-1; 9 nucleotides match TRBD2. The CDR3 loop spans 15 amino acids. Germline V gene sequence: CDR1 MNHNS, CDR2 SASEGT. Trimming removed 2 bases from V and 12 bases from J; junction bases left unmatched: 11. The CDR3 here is CASSENKASGTVQFF. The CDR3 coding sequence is TGTGCCAGCAGTGAAAATAAAGCTAGCGGGACTGTGCAGTTCTTC.

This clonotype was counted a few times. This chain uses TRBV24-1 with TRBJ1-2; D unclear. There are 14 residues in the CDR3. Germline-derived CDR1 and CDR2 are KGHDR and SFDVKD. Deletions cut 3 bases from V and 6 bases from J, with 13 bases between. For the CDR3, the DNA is TGTGCCACCAGTGATGGCTCCGAGGGCGATGGCTACACCTTC. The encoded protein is CATSDGSEGDGYTF.

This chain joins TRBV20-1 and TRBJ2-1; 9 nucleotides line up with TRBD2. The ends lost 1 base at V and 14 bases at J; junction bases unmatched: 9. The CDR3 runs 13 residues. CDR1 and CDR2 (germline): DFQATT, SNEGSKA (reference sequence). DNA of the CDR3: TGCAGTGCTAGAGGACTAGCGGAGTGGGAGGAGTTCTTC. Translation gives CSARGLAEWEEFF.

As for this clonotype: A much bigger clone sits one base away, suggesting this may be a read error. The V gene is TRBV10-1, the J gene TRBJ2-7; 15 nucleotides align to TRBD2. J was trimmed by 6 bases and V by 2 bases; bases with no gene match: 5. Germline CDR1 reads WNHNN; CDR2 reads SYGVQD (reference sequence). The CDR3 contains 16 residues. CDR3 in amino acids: CASSEGLAGGPCEQYF. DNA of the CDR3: TGCGCCAGCAGTGAGGGACTAGCGGGAGGGCCCTGCGAGCAGTACTTC.

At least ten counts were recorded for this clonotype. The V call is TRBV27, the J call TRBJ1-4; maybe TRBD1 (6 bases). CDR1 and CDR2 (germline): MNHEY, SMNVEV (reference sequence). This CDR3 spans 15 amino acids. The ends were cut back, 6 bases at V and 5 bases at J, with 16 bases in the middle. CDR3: CASSLLGAMNEKLFF. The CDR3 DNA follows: TGTGCCAGCAGCCTCTTGGGGGCGATGAATGAAAAACTGTTTTTT.

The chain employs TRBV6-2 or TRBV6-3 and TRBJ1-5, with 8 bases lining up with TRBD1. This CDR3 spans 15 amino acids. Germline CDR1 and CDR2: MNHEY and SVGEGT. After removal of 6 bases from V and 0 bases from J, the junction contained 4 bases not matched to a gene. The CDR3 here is CASSIDRGSNQPQHF. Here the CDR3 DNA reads TGTGCCAGCAGCATAGACAGGGGTAGCAATCAGCCCCAGCATTTT.

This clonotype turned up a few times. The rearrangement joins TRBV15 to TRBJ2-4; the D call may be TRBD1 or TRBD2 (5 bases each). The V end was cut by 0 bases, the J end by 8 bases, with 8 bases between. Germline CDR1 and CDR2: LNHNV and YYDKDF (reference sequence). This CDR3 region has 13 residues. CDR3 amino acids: CATSRDLGDIQYF. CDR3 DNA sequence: TGTGCCACCAGCAGAGATCTGGGGGACATTCAGTACTTC.

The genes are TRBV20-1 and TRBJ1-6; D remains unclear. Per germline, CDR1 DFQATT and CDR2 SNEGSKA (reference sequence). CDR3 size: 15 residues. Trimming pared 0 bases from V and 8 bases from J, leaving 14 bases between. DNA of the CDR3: TGCAGTGCTAGAGATAGTTTACGGAAAGATTCACCCCTCCACTTT. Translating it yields CSARDSLRKDSPLHF.

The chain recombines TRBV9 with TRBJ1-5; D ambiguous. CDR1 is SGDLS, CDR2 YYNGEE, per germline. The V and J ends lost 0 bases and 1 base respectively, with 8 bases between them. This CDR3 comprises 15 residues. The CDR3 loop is CASSVDGVSNQPQHF. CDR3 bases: TGTGCCAGCAGCGTAGACGGGGTCAGCAATCAGCCCCAGCATTTT.

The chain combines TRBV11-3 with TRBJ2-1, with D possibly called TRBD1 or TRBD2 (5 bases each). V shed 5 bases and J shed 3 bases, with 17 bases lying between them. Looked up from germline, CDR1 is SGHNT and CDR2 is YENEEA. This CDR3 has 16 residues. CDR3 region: CASSKTGTGSYNEQFF. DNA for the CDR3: TGTGCCAGCAGCAAAACCGGGACGGGGAGCTACAATGAGCAGTTCTTC.

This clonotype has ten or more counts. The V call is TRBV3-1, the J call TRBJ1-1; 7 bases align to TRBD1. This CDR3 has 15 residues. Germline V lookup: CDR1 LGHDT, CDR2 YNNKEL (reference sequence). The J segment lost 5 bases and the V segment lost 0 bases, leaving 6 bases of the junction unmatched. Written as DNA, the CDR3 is TGTGCCAGCAGCCAAGACCCCGCGACAGGGACTGAAGCTTTCTTT. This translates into CASSQDPATGTEAFF.

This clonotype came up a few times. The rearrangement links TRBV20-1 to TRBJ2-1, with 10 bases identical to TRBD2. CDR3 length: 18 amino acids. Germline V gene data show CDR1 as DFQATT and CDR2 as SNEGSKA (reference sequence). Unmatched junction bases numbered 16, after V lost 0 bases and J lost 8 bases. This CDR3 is CSARDWASGRGWSHEQFF. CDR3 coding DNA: TGCAGTGCTAGAGATTGGGCCAGCGGGAGGGGGTGGAGCCATGAGCAGTTCTTC.

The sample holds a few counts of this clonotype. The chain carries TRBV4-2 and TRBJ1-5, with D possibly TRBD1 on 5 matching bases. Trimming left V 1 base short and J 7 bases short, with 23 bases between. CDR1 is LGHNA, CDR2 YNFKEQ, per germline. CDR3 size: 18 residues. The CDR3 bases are TGTGCCAGCAGCCAAGGGGATGTGGACATTTACCCGGAACAGCCCCAGCATTTT. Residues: CASSQGDVDIYPEQPQHF.

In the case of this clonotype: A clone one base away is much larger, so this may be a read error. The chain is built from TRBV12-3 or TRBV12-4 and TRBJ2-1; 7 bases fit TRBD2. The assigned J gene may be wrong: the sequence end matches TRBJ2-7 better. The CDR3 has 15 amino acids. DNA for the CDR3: TGTGCCAGCAGTTTCGTCGCGGGAGCCTACAATGAGCAGTACTTC. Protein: CASSFVAGAYNEQYF.

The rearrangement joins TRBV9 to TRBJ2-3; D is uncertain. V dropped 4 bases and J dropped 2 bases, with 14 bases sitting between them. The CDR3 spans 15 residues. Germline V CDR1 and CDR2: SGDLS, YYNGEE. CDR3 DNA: TGTGCCAGCAGCATAAGGAGTGGCAACACAGATACGCAGTATTTT. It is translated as CASSIRSGNTDTQYF.